Listed below are T cell receptor beta chains from one sample, sequenced in a study of cytomegalovirus exposure and HLA in healthy donors. TCRdb's copy holds only in-frame clones and misses some; the assay was immunoSEQ multiplex PCR. The table lists 130,000 to 150,000 clones, roughly 80% of them singletons, with around 4.3% in the top ten. The sequenced material came from PBMCs. The receptors stem from a man aged 35 to 55 in good health and CMV-seropositive. Each CDR3 is given with its conserved first and last residue. D genes are given only for firm matches. Only part of the rows carry a size: once, few, many, or a class if the clone is expanded.

J gene	V gene	clone size	D gene	CDR3 DNA	CDR3 protein
TRBJ2-1	TRBV11-3	-	-	TGTGCCAGCAGCTTGTACAACAACAATGAGCAGTTCTTC	CASSLYNNNEQFF
TRBJ1-2	TRBV5-1	-	-	TGCGCCAGCAGCCGGACTTTCTATGGCTACACCTTC	CASSRTFYGYTF
TRBJ2-7	TRBV2	-	-	TGTGCCAGCATCCCCAGACCCTTAGCCTCCTACGAGCAGTACTTC	CASIPRPLASYEQYF
TRBJ2-5	TRBV6-4	-	TRBD2	TGTGCCAGCAGTGAATTAGCGGGAGGGTCAGAGACCCAGTACTTC	CASSELAGGSETQYF
TRBJ1-5	TRBV15	few	-	TGTGCCACCAGCATCGACGGGGGATTAAATCAGCCCCAGCATTTT	CATSIDGGLNQPQHF
TRBJ1-2	TRBV10-3	-	-	TGTGCCATCAGTGTCGGAGGAAACTATGGCTACACCTTC	CAISVGGNYGYTF
TRBJ2-5	TRBV9	few	TRBD1	TGTGCCAGCAGCGTAGGTCCCAGGACAGGGGCGGAGACCCAGTACTTC	CASSVGPRTGAETQYF
TRBJ2-7	TRBV7-8	-	-	TGTGCCAGCAGCTTTTTACAGGGATCCTCCTACGAGCAGTACTTC	CASSFLQGSSYEQYF
TRBJ2-3	TRBV2	-	TRBD2	TGTGCCAGCAGTGATAGCGGGGGTACGCAGTATTTT	CASSDSGGTQYF
TRBJ2-5	TRBV7-2	-	-	TGTGCCAGCAGCTTCTTAGCTGATATCGGAGAGACCCAGTACTTC	CASSFLADIGETQYF
TRBJ1-5	TRBV19	-	-	TGTGCCAGTAGTCCCGGGGTAGGGGGAAGGAATCAGCCCCAGCATTTT	CASSPGVGGRNQPQHF
TRBJ1-4	TRBV27	-	-	TGTGCCAGCAGTCAAAGGGGGGGGCTAAATGAAAAACTGTTTTTT	CASSQRGGLNEKLFF
TRBJ2-5	TRBV7-9	-	TRBD1	TGTGCCAGCAGCCAGGGGGCAGGGGAGACCCAGTACTTC	CASSQGAGETQYF
TRBJ2-3	TRBV5-6	once	TRBD2	TGTGCCAGCAGCACTTTAGCGGGGGATGCAGATACGCAGTATTTT	CASSTLAGDADTQYF
TRBJ2-1	TRBV6-5	once	-	TGTGCCAGCAGTTACTACGGTGGTGAGCAGTTCTTC	CASSYYGGEQFF
TRBJ2-2	TRBV5-1	-	-	TGCGCCAGCAGCTTGGCCGCGACCGGGGAGCTGTTTTTT	CASSLAATGELFF
TRBJ2-5	TRBV6-1	-	-	TGTGCCAGCAGTGAAAGGGCAGGGGGGCTGAAGACCCAGTACTTC	CASSERAGGLKTQYF
TRBJ2-1	TRBV10-2	-	TRBD2	TGCGCCAGCAGTGTACTAGCGGGAGGGTACAATGAGCAGTTCTTC	CASSVLAGGYNEQFF
TRBJ2-3	TRBV19	-	-	TGTGCCAGTAGTCCGGCAGGGTGGAGTACAGATACGCAGTATTTT	CASSPAGWSTDTQYF
TRBJ2-1	TRBV14	-	-	TGTGCCAGCAGGCCTACGGGACGGGGACTTTACAATGAGCAGTTCTTC	CASRPTGRGLYNEQFF
TRBJ2-2	TRBV5-1	-	-	TGCGCCAGCAGCCCTGAAGGGACTCCTACCGGGGAGCTGTTTTTT	CASSPEGTPTGELFF
TRBJ2-2	TRBV27	-	-	TGTGCCAGCTGCGGGGGCTTACCATTATCTACTATCAACACCGGGGAGCTGTTTTTT	CASCGGLPLSTINTGELFF